The rows below give T cell receptor beta chains drawn from one sample of a study of T-cell reconstitution after alpha-beta-depleted transplantation in children. TCRdb analysed the PCR reads with MiXCR anew, one entry per CDR3 protein. The profile shows hundreds of thousands of distinct CDR3 sequences, around 16% of them singletons. The sequencing here drew on PBMCs from the stem cell graft donor, taken from the stem cell graft. The receptors were sampled from a human donor who donated a stem cell graft to a child with acute myeloid leukemia. The conserved cysteine and the conserved F or W are not part of the CDR3 here. Fields, in order: clone size, V gene, J gene, CDR3 protein. Expanded clones get a size class; other rows say once, few or many, or leave the size out.

>few|TRBV24-1|TRBJ2-1
ATSDLGQGKGPSHNEQF
>few|TRBV11-3|TRBJ2-1
ASSFPGLAGHEQF
>many|TRBV7-9|TRBJ2-5
ASSLQGRVQETQY
>many|TRBV7-6|TRBJ2-1
ASSRSGGRSNEQF
>.|TRBV2|TRBJ1-1
ASRDQAPGTEAF
>.|TRBV7-8|TRBJ1-2
ASSLLSGTEVYGYT
>.|TRBV7-8|TRBJ2-1
ASSNPQTSGGANEQF
>few|TRBV6-1|TRBJ2-5
ASRRTGLVRETQY
>few|TRBV7-2|TRBJ2-4
ASSLAAGLTIQY
>many|TRBV20-1|TRBJ2-5
SAKTPAGGKETQY
>.|TRBV5-6|TRBJ2-1
ASSFGTTRYNEQF
>many|TRBV29-1|TRBJ1-2
SVEAPRGRLNYGYT
>.|TRBV5-6|TRBJ2-5
ASSGSGGEQETQY
>few|TRBV7-9|TRBJ1-6
ASGSQGSPLH
>.|TRBV7-9|TRBJ1-1
ASSLPTGWGDTEAF
>few|TRBV5-1|TRBJ2-1
ASSLRRGNEQF
>few|TRBV20-1|TRBJ2-7
SALTSYEQY